This TCR beta chain was sequenced in a study of blood T cells in healthy people across ages (dated by TCRdb to the mid-2010s). Regarding the research as a whole: Template switching captured roughly one uniquely barcoded TCR beta cDNA molecule per two T cells in model experiments. The donors were divided into four age groups: young (average about 16 years), middle-aged (about 39), aged (about 60) and long-lived (82). To track age-related changes in TCR beta repertoire diversity, the study relied on deep sequencing normalized with unique cDNA molecular identifiers. To avoid experimental bias, donors of different ages were spread randomly across the sequencing lanes. Two additional independent replicas of 1 million unique cDNA reads from the same blood draw were analyzed for two donors (one aged 18 to 30 and one aged 80 or older). Overall results and qualifications from the work: As age increased, observed TCR beta diversity per million T cells dropped in a roughly linear way, and a significant reduction was already evident by age roughly 40. Compared with the aged group, more naive CD4+ T cells, fewer expanded clones and increased TCR diversity were shown by the long-lived group, suggesting age selection. A strong correlation was found between observed TCR beta diversity and the percentage of naive T cells measured by flow cytometry. Estimates of total diversity based on one million sequenced T cells were considered lower bounds and underestimates. Since profiling was done on bulk unsorted PBMCs, naive and antigen-experienced compartments could not be conclusively compared. The CMV infection status of donors was not known, potentially confounding age-related changes in expanded clonotypes.

The CDR3 covers 16 residues, taking in both the cysteine and the phenylalanine. The CDR3 DNA has 48 bases and is translated from base 1. CDR1 SGHRS and CDR2 YFSETQ were looked up in the germline V gene. Trimmed from V: 1 base; trimmed from J: 2 bases; junction bases lacking a gene match: 8. A remark on this clonotype: Its antigen is unknown. There are no base qualities to consult, and no much larger clone falls within one base.

Receptor amplification or capture employed 5' RACE. Data came from an Illumina HiSeq 2500. A second PCR of roughly 6 to 11 cycles was run with a J-beta primer mix and a sample-barcoded 5' primer. A template-switch 5' adaptor carrying 12 random nucleotides introduced a unique molecular identifier onto each TCR beta cDNA molecule. At least 2.5 million CDR3-containing paired-end reads were obtained from each sample. First-strand cDNA was synthesized from all RNA with the Mint cDNA synthesis kit, primed by a TRBC-specific oligonucleotide. Following uracil-DNA glycosylase treatment, all cDNA underwent a first 18-cycle PCR with the universal primers M1SS and BC2_uni_R. The paper's data handling went like this. For normalization, 1 million high-quality reads were randomly selected from each sample, with every read carrying a distinct molecular identifier. Instead of being binned into consensus sequences, reads with shared molecular identifiers were discarded. CDR3 identification, clonotype clustering and error correction used MiTCR with a Q25 quality threshold and the strictest error-elimination algorithm. A nonparametric unseen species model using Euler transformation provided a lower-bound estimate of total TCR beta diversity. TCRdb redid the processing of the public reads, applying fastp at Q25 and MiXCR, and retained in-frame beta chains. Rows are unified per CDR3 protein, each entry keeping the most common DNA and genes. Here the V and J calls rest on TCRdb's processing, not on the authors' analysis. This sample lists roughly 1.7 million distinct CDR3 sequences; approximately 32% were detected once. The ten largest account for approximately 10% of the sample.

Systemically healthy Caucasian individuals from Russia, 35 to 50 in total and aged roughly 6 to 95 years, were included as donors. Each donor gave ten milliliters of peripheral blood, collected into EDTA-treated Vacutainer tubes. Ficoll-Paque density-gradient centrifugation was used to isolate PBMCs, with at least 6 million per sample. Total RNA was extracted from PBMCs with Trizol reagent, with at least 6 micrograms obtained per sample. The percentages of naive CD45RAhigh/CD27high T cells were determined by flow cytometry on a PBMC aliquot from every donor. The clonotype was recovered from a woman between 25 and 40 years old in good health. The chain is encoded by TRBV5-1 joined to TRBJ1-1; 7 nucleotides in the junction match TRBD1. Material: blood. For the CDR3, the sequence is CASSLSPGQQNTEAFF. The bases are TGCGCCAGCAGCTTGAGCCCGGGACAGCAAAACACTGAAGCTTTCTTT. With all but the CDR3 taken from the reference TRBV5-1 and TRBJ1-1 genes, the full variable domain is: KAGVTQTPRYLIKTRGQQVTLSCSPISGHRSVSWYQQTPGQGLQFLFEYFSETQRNKGNFPGRFSGRQFSNSRSEMNVSTLELGDSALYLCASSLSPGQQNTEAFFGQGTRLTVV.